In its sample, the clone carrying this T cell receptor beta chain was seen many times. The target antigen is unknown. The sample is drawn from a study of T cells after posttransplantation cyclophosphamide. Study-wide points: TRB clonality was highly associated with recipient CMV seropositivity and reactivation. Tissue-infiltrating T cells from skin or gut overlapped little with blood T cells. Later post-transplant blood repertoires were often dominated by donor CD8+ memory clones.

Busulfan-fludarabine conditioning, marrow transplant, and cyclophosphamide on days +3 and +4 were administered. Clones were sequenced by immunoSEQ multiplex PCR, and TCRdb holds only the in-frame ones, with some missing. The repertoire yields about 7,900 clones, none seen only once; the top ten contain about 6.1%. The CDR3 extends over 16 amino acids. Per germline, CDR1 SGHAT and CDR2 FQNNGV. Trimming stripped 6 bases from V and 6 bases from J, with 22 bases between. V is TRBV11-2 and J is TRBJ2-3; D may be TRBD2 (5 bases). The sample consisted of PBMCs, taken after an allogeneic stem cell transplant with post-transplant cyclophosphamide. The sequence was obtained from a male patient aged 25-45 years who received an allogeneic stem cell transplant from an unrelated donor, was CMV-positive, and had acute and chronic GVHD. The graft donor may account for some of the T cells. The CDR3 DNA reads as TGTGCCAGCAGTTATCCGGGGTTAACACCCGTGGATACGCAGTATTTT. Its translation: CASSYPGLTPVDTQYF.